This TCR beta chain originates from a study of OX40 agonist ivuxolimab in advanced cancers. Clones were read by immunoSEQ multiplex PCR, and TCRdb kept only the in-frame ones, dropping some. The sample carries 80,000 or so clones, 85% to 90% recorded once. The germline V and J ends were trimmed by 1 base and 6 bases, with 16 bases remaining between them. CDR1 SGDLS and CDR2 YYNGEE come from the germline V gene. CDR3 length: 15 residues. This clonotype originated in an adult with an advanced solid tumor such as melanoma, head and neck, liver or kidney cancer. Sequenced here: CD4+ or CD8+ T cells sorted from blood, sampled in a trial of the OX40 agonist ivuxolimab. The chain uses TRBV9 and TRBJ1-1, with D perhaps matching TRBD1 (6 bases). The chain's CDR3 is CASSVRGSGVAEAFF. CDR3 coding DNA: TGTGCCAGCAGCGTAAGGGGCTCAGGGGTCGCTGAAGCTTTCTTT.